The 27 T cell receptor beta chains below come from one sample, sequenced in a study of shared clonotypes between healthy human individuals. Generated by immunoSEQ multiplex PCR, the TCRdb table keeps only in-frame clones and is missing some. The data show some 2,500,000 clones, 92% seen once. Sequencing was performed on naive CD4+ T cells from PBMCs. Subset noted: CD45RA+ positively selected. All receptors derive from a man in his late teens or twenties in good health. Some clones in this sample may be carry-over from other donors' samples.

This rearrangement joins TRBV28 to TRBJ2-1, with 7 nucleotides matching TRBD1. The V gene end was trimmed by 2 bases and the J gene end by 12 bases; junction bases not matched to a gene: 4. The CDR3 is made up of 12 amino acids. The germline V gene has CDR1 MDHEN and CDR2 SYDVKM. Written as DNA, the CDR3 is TGTGCCAGCAGTTTACCCCCAGGGGGGCAGTTCTTC. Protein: CASSLPPGGQFF.

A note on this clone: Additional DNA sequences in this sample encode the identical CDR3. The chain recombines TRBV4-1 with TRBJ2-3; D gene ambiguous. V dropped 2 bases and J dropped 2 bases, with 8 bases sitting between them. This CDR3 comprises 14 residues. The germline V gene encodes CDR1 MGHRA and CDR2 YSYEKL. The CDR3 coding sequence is TGCGCCAGCAGCCAACTTGCCAACACAGATACGCAGTATTTT. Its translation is CASSQLANTDTQYF.

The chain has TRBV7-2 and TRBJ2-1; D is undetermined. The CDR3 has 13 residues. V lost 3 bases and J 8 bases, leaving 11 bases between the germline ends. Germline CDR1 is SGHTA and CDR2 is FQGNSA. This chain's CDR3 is CASSFLRVDEQFF. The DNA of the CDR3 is TGTGCCAGCAGCTTTCTTCGGGTAGATGAGCAGTTCTTC.

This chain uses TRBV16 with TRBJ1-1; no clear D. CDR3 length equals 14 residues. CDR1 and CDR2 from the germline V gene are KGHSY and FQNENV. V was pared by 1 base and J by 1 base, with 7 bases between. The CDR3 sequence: CASSQLRENTEAFF. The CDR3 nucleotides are TGTGCCAGCAGCCAATTACGAGAGAACACTGAAGCTTTCTTT.

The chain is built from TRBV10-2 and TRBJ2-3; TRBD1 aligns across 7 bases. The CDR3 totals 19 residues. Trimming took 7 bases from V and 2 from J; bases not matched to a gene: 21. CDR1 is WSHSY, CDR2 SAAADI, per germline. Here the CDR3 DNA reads TGCGCCAGCACCCGTCCCCGGGACAGCGCAATTCCTAACACAGATACGCAGTATTTT. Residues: CASTRPRDSAIPNTDTQYF.

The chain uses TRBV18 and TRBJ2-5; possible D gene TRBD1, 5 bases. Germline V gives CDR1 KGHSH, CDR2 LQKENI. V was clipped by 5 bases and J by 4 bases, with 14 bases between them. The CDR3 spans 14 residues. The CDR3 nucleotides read TGTGCCAGCTCAACCGCGGCAGGGATAGAGACCCAGTACTTC. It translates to CASSTAAGIETQYF.

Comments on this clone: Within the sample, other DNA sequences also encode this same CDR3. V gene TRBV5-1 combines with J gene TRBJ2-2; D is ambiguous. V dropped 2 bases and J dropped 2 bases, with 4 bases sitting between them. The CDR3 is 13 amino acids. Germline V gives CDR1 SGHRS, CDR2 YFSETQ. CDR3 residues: CASSLGNTGELFF. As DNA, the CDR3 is TGCGCCAGCAGCTTAGGAAACACCGGGGAGCTGTTTTTT.

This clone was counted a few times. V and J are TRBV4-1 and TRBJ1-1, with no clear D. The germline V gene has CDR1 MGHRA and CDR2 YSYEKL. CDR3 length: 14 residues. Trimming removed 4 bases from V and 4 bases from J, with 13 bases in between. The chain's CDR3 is CASSLAEGPTEAFF. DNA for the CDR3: TGCGCCAGCAGCCTCGCCGAAGGTCCCACTGAAGCTTTCTTT.

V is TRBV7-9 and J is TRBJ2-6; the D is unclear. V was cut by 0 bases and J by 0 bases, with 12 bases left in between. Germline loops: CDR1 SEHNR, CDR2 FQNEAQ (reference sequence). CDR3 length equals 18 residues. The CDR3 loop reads CASSLAVGPLSGANVLTF. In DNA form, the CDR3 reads TGTGCCAGCAGCTTAGCGGTCGGACCACTCTCTGGGGCCAACGTCCTGACTTTC. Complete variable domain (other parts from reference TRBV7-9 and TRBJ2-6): DTGVSQNPRHKITKRGQNVTFRCDPISEHNRLYWYRQTLGQGPEFLTYFQNEAQLEKSRLLSDRFSAERPKGSFSTLEIQRTEQGDSAMYLCASSLAVGPLSGANVLTFGAGSRLTVL.

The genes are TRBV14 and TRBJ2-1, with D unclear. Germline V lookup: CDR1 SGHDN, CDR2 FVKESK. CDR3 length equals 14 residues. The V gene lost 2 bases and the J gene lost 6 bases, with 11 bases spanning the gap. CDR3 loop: CASSQNLGFNEQFF. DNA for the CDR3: TGTGCCAGCAGCCAAAATCTCGGATTCAATGAGCAGTTCTTC. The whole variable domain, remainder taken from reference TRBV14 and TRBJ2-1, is EAGVTQFPSHSVIEKGQTVTLRCDPISGHDNLYWYRRVMGKEIKFLLHFVKESKQDESGMPNNRFLAERTGGTYSTLKVQPAELEDSGVYFCASSQNLGFNEQFFGPGTRLTVL.

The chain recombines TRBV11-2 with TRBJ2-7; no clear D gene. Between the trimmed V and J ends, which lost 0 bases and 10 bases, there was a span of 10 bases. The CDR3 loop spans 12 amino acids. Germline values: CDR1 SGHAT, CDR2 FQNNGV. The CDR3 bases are TGTGCCAGCAGCTTAGAACCCCCAGCTCAGTACTTC. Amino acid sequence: CASSLEPPAQYF.

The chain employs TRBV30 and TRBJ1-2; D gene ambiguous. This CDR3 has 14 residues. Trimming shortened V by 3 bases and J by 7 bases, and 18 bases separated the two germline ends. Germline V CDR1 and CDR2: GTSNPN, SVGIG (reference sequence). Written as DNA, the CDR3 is TGTGCCTGGAGAGCCTCGGGGTCCACCCCTGGCTACACCTTC. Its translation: CAWRASGSTPGYTF.

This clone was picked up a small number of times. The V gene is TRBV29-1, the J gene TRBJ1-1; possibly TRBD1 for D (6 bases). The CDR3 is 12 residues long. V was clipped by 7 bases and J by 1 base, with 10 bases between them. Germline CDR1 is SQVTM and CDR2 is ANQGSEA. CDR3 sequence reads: CSGTTGNTEAFF. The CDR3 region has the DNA TGCAGCGGGACGACAGGGAACACTGAAGCTTTCTTT.

The CDR3 spells CASSFRVAYANTGELFF. The CDR3 DNA is TGTGCCAGCAGTTTCAGGGTGGCGTACGCGAACACCGGGGAGCTGTTTTTT. The chain combines TRBV28 with TRBJ2-2; D is possibly TRBD1 (5 bases). With 3 bases removed from V and 0 bases from J, the gap between germline ends came to 14 bases. The CDR3 extends over 17 amino acids. Germline V CDR1 and CDR2: MDHEN, SYDVKM. Complete variable domain (other parts from reference TRBV28 and TRBJ2-2): DVKVTQSSRYLVKRTGEKVFLECVQDMDHENMFWYRQDPGLGLRLIYFSYDVKMKEKGDIPEGYSVSREKKERFSLILESASTNQTSMYLCASSFRVAYANTGELFFGEGSRLTVL.

The CDR3 loop is CASSHADRNTGELFF. The CDR3 DNA is TGCGCCAGCAGCCATGCAGACAGGAACACCGGGGAGCTGTTTTTT. This chain joins TRBV4-3 and TRBJ2-2, with D tentatively TRBD1 (5 bases). This CDR3 is built from 15 residues. Germline V gives CDR1 LGHNA, CDR2 YSLEER. Trimming pared 3 bases from V and 1 base from J, leaving 9 bases between.

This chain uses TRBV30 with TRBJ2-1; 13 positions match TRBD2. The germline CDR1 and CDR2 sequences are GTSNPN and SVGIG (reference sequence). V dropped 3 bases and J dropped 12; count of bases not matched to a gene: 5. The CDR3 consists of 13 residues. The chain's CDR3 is CAWRPGLAGWQFF. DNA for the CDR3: TGTGCCTGGAGACCGGGACTAGCGGGATGGCAGTTCTTC.

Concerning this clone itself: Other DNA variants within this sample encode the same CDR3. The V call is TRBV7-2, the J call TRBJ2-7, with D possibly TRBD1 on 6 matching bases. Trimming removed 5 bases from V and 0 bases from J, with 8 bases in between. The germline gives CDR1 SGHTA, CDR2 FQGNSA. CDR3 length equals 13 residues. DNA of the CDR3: TGTGCCAGCAGCCGGACAGCCTCCTACGAGCAGTACTTC. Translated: CASSRTASYEQYF. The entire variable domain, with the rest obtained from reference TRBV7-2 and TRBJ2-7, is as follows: GAGVSQSPSNKVTEKGKDVELRCDPISGHTALYWYRQSLGQGLEFLIYFQGNSAPDKSGLPSDRFSAERTGGSVSTLTIQRTQQEDSAVYLCASSRTASYEQYFGPGTRLTVT.

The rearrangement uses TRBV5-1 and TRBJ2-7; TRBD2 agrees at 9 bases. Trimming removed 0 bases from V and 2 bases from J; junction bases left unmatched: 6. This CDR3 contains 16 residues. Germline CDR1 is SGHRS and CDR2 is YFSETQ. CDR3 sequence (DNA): TGCGCCAGCAGCTTGGCCGGAGCGGGAGGCCCCTACGAGCAGTACTTC. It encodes CASSLAGAGGPYEQYF.

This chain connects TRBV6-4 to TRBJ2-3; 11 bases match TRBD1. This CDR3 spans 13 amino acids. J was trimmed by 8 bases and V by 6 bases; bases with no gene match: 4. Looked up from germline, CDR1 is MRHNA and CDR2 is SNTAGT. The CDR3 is CASSQGQGATQYF. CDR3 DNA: TGTGCCAGCAGCCAAGGACAGGGGGCTACGCAGTATTTT.

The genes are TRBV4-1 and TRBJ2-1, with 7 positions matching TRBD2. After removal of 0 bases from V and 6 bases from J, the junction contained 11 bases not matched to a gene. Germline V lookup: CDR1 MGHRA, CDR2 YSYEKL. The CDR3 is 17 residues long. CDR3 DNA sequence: TGCGCCAGCAGCCAAGATCTGGGAGGGAGGATTCGCAATGAGCAGTTCTTC. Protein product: CASSQDLGGRIRNEQFF.

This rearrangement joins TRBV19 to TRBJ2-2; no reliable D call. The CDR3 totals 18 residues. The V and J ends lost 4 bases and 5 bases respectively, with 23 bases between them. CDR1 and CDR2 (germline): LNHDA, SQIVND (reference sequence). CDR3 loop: CASSSVSAGTSNTGELFF. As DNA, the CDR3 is TGTGCCAGTAGTAGCGTGTCGGCAGGAACCTCTAATACCGGGGAGCTGTTTTTT.

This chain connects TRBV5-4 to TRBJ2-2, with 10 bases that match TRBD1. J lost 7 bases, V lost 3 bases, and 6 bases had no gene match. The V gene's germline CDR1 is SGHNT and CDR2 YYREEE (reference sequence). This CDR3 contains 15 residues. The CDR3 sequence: CASSSRQGAGGELFF. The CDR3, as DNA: TGTGCCAGCAGCTCCCGACAGGGGGCCGGCGGGGAGCTGTTTTTT.

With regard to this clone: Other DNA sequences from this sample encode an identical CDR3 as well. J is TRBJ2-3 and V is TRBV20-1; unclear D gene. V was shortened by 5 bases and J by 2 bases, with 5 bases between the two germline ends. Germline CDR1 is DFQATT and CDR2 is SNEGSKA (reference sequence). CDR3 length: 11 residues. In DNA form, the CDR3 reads TGCAGTGCTGGGGTCACAGATACGCAGTATTTT. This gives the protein CSAGVTDTQYF.

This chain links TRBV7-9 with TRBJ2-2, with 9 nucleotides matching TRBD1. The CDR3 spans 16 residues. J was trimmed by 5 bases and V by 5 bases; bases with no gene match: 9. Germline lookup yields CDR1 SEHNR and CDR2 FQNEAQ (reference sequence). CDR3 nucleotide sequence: TGTGCCAGCAGCCCAGGAGGGACAGGGAGGACCGGGGAGCTGTTTTTT. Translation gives CASSPGGTGRTGELFF.

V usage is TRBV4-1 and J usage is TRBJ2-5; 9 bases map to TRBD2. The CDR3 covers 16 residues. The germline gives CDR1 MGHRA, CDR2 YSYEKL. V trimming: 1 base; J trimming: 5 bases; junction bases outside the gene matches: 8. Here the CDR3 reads CASSQGAGLALETQYF. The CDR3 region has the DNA TGCGCCAGCAGCCAAGGAGCGGGACTAGCCCTCGAGACCCAGTACTTC.

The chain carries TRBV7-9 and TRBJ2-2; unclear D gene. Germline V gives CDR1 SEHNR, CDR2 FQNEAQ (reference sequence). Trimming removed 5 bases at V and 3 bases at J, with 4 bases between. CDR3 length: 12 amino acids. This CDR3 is CASSRYTGELFF. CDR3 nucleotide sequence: TGTGCCAGCAGCAGATACACCGGGGAGCTGTTTTTT.

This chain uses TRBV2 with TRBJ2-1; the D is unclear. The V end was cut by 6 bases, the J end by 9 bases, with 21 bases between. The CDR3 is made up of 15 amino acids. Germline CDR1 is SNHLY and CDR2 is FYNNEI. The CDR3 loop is CASRLRLEGFGEQFF. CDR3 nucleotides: TGTGCCAGCAGGCTACGATTGGAAGGGTTTGGTGAGCAGTTCTTC.